A selection of T cell receptor beta chains follows, all from one sample in a study of CD8 T cells in ankylosing spondylitis. TCRdb ran MiXCR on the 5' RACE reads and lists one entry per CDR3 protein. The sample lists approximately 340,000 distinct CDR3 sequences; 14% to 15% were seen once. The source material was blood, either unsorted or a sorted T cell fraction (not recorded which). These receptors all stem from a male donor with ankylosing spondylitis or in good health (not recorded which). Both conserved end residues are part of each CDR3. D genes are given only for firm matches. A clone size is listed for some rows: how often the clone was seen (once, few, many), or a class if it is expanded.

clone_size,d_call,j_call,v_call,cdr3_aa,cdr3_nt
few,TRBD1,TRBJ1-1,TRBV2,CASGEQGDTEAFF,TGTGCCAGCGGCGAACAGGGGGACACTGAAGCTTTCTTT
-,-,TRBJ2-2,TRBV11-2,CASSLGGGTGRTGELFF,TGTGCCAGCAGCTTAGGCGGGGGGACAGGGCGAACCGGGGAGCTGTTTTTT
few,TRBD2,TRBJ2-1,TRBV5-6,CASSLRAGGLYNEQFF,TGTGCCAGCAGCTTGAGGGCGGGGGGTTTGTACAATGAGCAGTTCTTC
-,-,TRBJ1-2,TRBV7-9,CASSSQVYGYTF,TGTGCCAGCAGCTCGCAAGTCTATGGCTACACCTTC
-,-,TRBJ1-2,TRBV5-1,CASSLERGIYGYTF,TGCGCCAGCAGCTTGGAGAGGGGTATCTATGGCTACACCTTC
few,-,TRBJ1-1,TRBV5-4,CASSPRPEGVKAFF,TGTGCCAGCAGCCCAAGACCCGAAGGGGTTAAAGCTTTCTTT
many,-,TRBJ1-5,TRBV5-1,CASSEQGNSNQPQHF,TGCGCCAGCAGCGAACAGGGTAATAGCAATCAGCCCCAGCATTTT
-,TRBD2,TRBJ2-5,TRBV29-1,CSVLPIAGGPSETQYF,TGCAGCGTCCTACCAATAGCGGGAGGGCCGTCGGAGACCCAGTACTTC
few,TRBD1,TRBJ2-3,TRBV12-3/TRBV12-4,CASRTGSTDTQYF,TGTGCCAGCAGGACAGGGAGCACAGATACGCAGTATTTT
few,-,TRBJ2-3,TRBV5-1,CATSLRGIFADTQYF,TGCGCCACGTCCCTTCGGGGGATTTTTGCAGATACGCAGTATTTT
-,-,TRBJ2-1,TRBV3-1,CASSYASSYNEQFF,TGTGCCAGCAGCTATGCGAGCTCCTACAATGAGCAGTTCTTC
few,-,TRBJ2-2,TRBV5-1,CASGTGTTGELFF,TGCGCCAGCGGTACAGGGACCACCGGGGAGCTGTTTTTT
-,-,TRBJ2-3,TRBV7-9,CASNPGTKTTDTQYF,TGTGCCAGCAATCCCGGGACCAAGACCACAGATACGCAGTATTTT
few,-,TRBJ2-7,TRBV4-1,CASSQDSAPALGGQYF,TGCGCCAGCAGCCAGGATAGCGCCCCGGCGCTCGGGGGGCAGTACTTC
-,TRBD1,TRBJ2-7,TRBV5-6,CASSLDRGRYEQYF,TGTGCCAGCAGCCTCGACAGGGGGAGATACGAGCAGTACTTC
-,-,TRBJ2-2,TRBV20-1,CSAMEQGDTGELFF,TGCAGTGCTATGGAACAGGGCGACACCGGGGAGCTGTTTTTT
few,-,TRBJ2-3,TRBV7-9,CASSLAGVRQYF,TGTGCCAGCAGCTTAGCGGGGGTAAGGCAGTATTTT
few,TRBD2,TRBJ2-4,TRBV11-3,CASSFPPGGGRENIQYF,TGTGCCAGCAGCTTCCCCCCCGGGGGGGGGAGGGAGAACATTCAGTACTTC
few,-,TRBJ2-1,TRBV20-1,CSARGRTPTRESNEQFF,TGCAGTGCTAGAGGACGGACCCCCACTAGAGAGTCCAATGAGCAGTTCTTC
many,-,TRBJ2-1,TRBV11-2,CASSPMGGYNEQFF,TGTGCCAGCAGTCCCATGGGCGGTTACAATGAGCAGTTCTTC
few,-,TRBJ2-6,TRBV5-1,CASREKGEVGANVLTF,TGCGCCAGCAGAGAGAAAGGAGAGGTTGGGGCCAACGTCCTGACTTTC
few,TRBD1,TRBJ1-5,TRBV12-3/TRBV12-4,CASSPPYRGGDQPQHF,TGTGCCAGCAGCCCCCCGTATAGAGGGGGCGATCAGCCCCAGCATTTT
-,-,TRBJ2-1,TRBV7-9,CASSFGTISYNEQFF,TGTGCCAGCAGCTTTGGGACCATCTCTTACAATGAGCAGTTCTTC
few,TRBD1,TRBJ1-2,TRBV7-7,CASSLAGTGLKGYTF,TGTGCCAGCAGCTTAGCGGGGACAGGGCTGAAGGGCTACACCTTC
-,TRBD2,TRBJ2-1,TRBV12-3/TRBV12-4,CASSRRASGPYNEQFF,TGTGCCAGCAGTCGACGGGCTAGCGGCCCCTACAATGAGCAGTTCTTC
few,-,TRBJ1-5,TRBV20-1,CSARPTLAQGNQPQHF,TGCAGTGCTAGACCAACCCTAGCCCAGGGCAATCAGCCCCAGCATTTT
many,-,TRBJ1-5,TRBV29-1,CSARQGYNQPQHF,TGCAGCGCCCGTCAGGGGTACAATCAGCCCCAGCATTTT
few,-,TRBJ1-5,TRBV20-1,CSAFDRTNNQPQHF,TGCAGTGCTTTCGACAGGACTAACAATCAGCCCCAGCATTTT
many,-,TRBJ2-1,TRBV7-9,CASSLPGRYNEQFF,TGTGCCAGCAGCTTGCCAGGACGCTACAATGAGCAGTTCTTC
many,-,TRBJ2-7,TRBV6-6,CASSSDSTYEQYF,TGTGCCAGCAGTTCGGACTCCACCTACGAGCAGTACTTC
few,TRBD2,TRBJ2-7,TRBV20-1,CSARAGGSHPEQYF,TGCAGTGCTAGAGCTGGCGGGAGTCACCCCGAGCAGTACTTC
-,-,TRBJ1-4,TRBV5-1,CASSNTPGADEKLFF,TGCGCCAGCAGCAATACGCCAGGGGCCGATGAAAAACTGTTTTTT
few,-,TRBJ2-4,TRBV12-3/TRBV12-4,CASSSPTTGNIQYF,TGTGCCAGCAGTTCTCCGACTACCGGAAACATTCAGTACTTC
few,TRBD2,TRBJ2-5,TRBV10-3,CAISPTSGSHQGTQYF,TGTGCCATCAGCCCGACTAGCGGGAGCCACCAAGGGACCCAGTACTTC
-,TRBD1,TRBJ2-6,TRBV12-3/TRBV12-4,CASRGTGAGANVLTF,TGTGCCAGCAGGGGTACAGGGGCTGGGGCCAACGTCCTGACTTTC
few,-,TRBJ2-1,TRBV15,CATSRDQAGEQFF,TGTGCCACCAGCAGAGATCAGGCGGGTGAGCAGTTCTTC
-,-,TRBJ2-7,TRBV3-1,CASSQVIGNEQYF,TGTGCCAGCAGCCAAGTAATAGGGAACGAGCAGTACTTC
many,-,TRBJ2-7,TRBV11-3,CASSLSGSTANEQYF,TGTGCCAGCAGCTTAAGCGGTTCGACAGCCAACGAGCAGTACTTC
-,-,TRBJ2-1,TRBV14,CASSMGWYSYNEQFF,TGTGCCAGCAGCATGGGCTGGTACTCCTACAATGAGCAGTTCTTC
few,-,TRBJ2-1,TRBV10-1,CASTPWGLGIF,-
-,-,TRBJ2-7,TRBV5-1,CASSLAPLTPAANTYEQYF,TGCGCCAGCAGCTTGGCCCCTCTGACCCCGGCTGCGAATACCTACGAGCAGTACTTC
once,-,TRBJ1-5,TRBV20-1,CSAGGSNQPQHF,TGCAGTGCGGGGGGAAGCAATCAGCCCCAGCATTTT
once,-,TRBJ1-2,TRBV4-1,CASSQGWAGRTGYTF,TGCGCCAGCAGCCAGGGATGGGCAGGGAGGACTGGCTACACCTTC
-,-,TRBJ2-3,TRBV7-2,CASSLAPVGAGTDTQYF,TGTGCCAGCAGCTTAGCGCCGGTGGGGGCCGGCACAGATACGCAGTATTTT
few,TRBD2,TRBJ2-5,TRBV2,CASSEGLASETQYF,TGTGCCAGCAGTGAAGGACTAGCGAGCGAGACCCAGTACTTC
-,-,TRBJ2-7,TRBV5-1,CASSSGLPQGRKAYEQYF,TGCGCCAGCAGCTCCGGATTACCACAGGGGAGGAAAGCCTACGAGCAGTACTTC
-,TRBD1,TRBJ2-7,TRBV6-2/TRBV6-3,CASSPARTGAYEQYF,TGTGCCAGCAGTCCCGCCCGGACAGGGGCCTACGAGCAGTACTTC
few,-,TRBJ2-3,TRBV12-5,CASERGNTDTQYF,TGTGCTAGTGAGCGCGGTAACACAGATACGCAGTATTTT
few,-,TRBJ2-3,TRBV12-3/TRBV12-4,CASSGWSGLGADTQYF,TGTGCCAGCAGTGGGTGGAGCGGGCTCGGGGCAGATACGCAGTATTTT
-,TRBD1,TRBJ2-2,TRBV6-1,CASTLTGITGELFF,TGTGCCAGCACCTTGACAGGGATCACCGGGGAGCTGTTTTTT
few,TRBD1,TRBJ2-3,TRBV29-1,CSVEGQGADTQYF,TGCAGCGTTGAGGGACAGGGGGCAGATACGCAGTATTTT
few,TRBD2,TRBJ2-3,TRBV10-2,CASSRTSSGTSGTDTQYF,TGCGCCAGCAGTCGTACCTCTTCCGGGACTAGCGGAACAGATACGCAGTATTTT
few,TRBD1,TRBJ2-7,TRBV12-3/TRBV12-4,CASSLTGFYEQYF,TGTGCCAGCAGTTTGACAGGGTTCTACGAGCAGTACTTC
-,-,TRBJ2-7,TRBV3-1,CATTQERVGWDEQYF,TGTGCCACCACCCAAGAACGAGTCGGGTGGGACGAGCAGTACTTC
few,-,TRBJ2-5,TRBV5-1,CASFAGPTQETQYF,TGCGCCAGTTTCGCGGGCCCGACACAAGAGACCCAGTACTTC
many,TRBD1,TRBJ1-3,TRBV12-3/TRBV12-4,CASSLNRGSGNTIYF,TGTGCCAGCAGTTTAAACAGGGGCTCTGGAAACACCATATATTTT
many,-,TRBJ1-2,TRBV5-1,CASSLEGLPQDGPGGGYTF,TGCGCCAGCAGCTTGGAAGGATTGCCTCAGGACGGCCCTGGAGGTGGCTACACCTTC
few,-,TRBJ2-1,TRBV12-3/TRBV12-4,CASSLANSPRGFKFF,TGTGCCAGCAGTTTAGCGAACAGCCCACGGGGGTTCAAGTTCTTC
-,-,TRBJ2-7,TRBV6-1,CASSERRDASTYEQYF,TGTGCCAGCAGTGAGAGGAGGGACGCCTCGACCTACGAGCAGTACTTC